This T cell receptor beta chain is drawn from a study of blood T cell repertoires in COVID-19. The repertoire was sequenced with immunoSEQ multiplex PCR; TCRdb's copy has only in-frame clones and lacks some. The table shows approximately 400,000 clones, with around 89% occurring only once. Sequencing was carried out using peripheral blood. This clonotype was obtained from a man aged 35-49 years with acute or convalescent COVID-19.

This chain's CDR3 is CSAEGRAYEQYF. The CDR3 DNA sequence: TGCAGCGCTGAGGGCAGGGCCTACGAGCAGTACTTC. The V and J genes are TRBV29-1 and TRBJ2-7, with D possibly called TRBD1 or TRBD2 (5 bases each). Germline loops: CDR1 SQVTM, CDR2 ANQGSEA. This CDR3 contains 12 residues. V lost 7 bases and J 2 bases, leaving 12 bases between the germline ends.